What follows is one TCR beta chain and its context. The data were obtained in a study of T cell changes during pregnancy in multiple sclerosis. The CDR3 loop spans 14 amino acids. The ends were cut back, 7 bases at V and 2 bases at J, with 12 bases in the middle. CDR1 and CDR2 (germline): MDHEN, SYDVKM. Data came from immunoSEQ multiplex PCR; TCRdb stores just in-frame clones and leaves some out. This sample yields some 44,000 clones, of which about nine tenths are seen a single time; approximately 1.2% belongs to the top ten. The material was CD4+ T cells from peripheral blood mononuclear cells, obtained in the second trimester of pregnancy. This receptor was obtained from a female donor with multiple sclerosis, enrolled in a pregnancy study. J is TRBJ1-5 and V is TRBV28; D is undetermined. The CDR3 region has the DNA TGTGCCAGCAACGAAATGGGAGGCAATCAGCCCCAGCATTTT. Amino acids: CASNEMGGNQPQHF.